The subject of this entry is one T cell receptor (beta chain). The source of the sample is a study of blood T cell repertoires in COVID-19. Background on the study: T cells, B-cell-depleted T cells, or PBMCs provided the cDNA or gDNA that served as material.

Germline-derived CDR1 and CDR2 are GTSNPN and SVGIG (reference sequence). CDR3 length: 15 residues. V shed 3 bases, J shed 7 bases, and the junction held 9 bases outside the gene matches. Seattle's enrolled individuals joined amid active infection and were then monitored longitudinally. In the authors' workflow: It was from reference gene primer amplification that nucleated cell counts were estimated. Produced via immunoSEQ multiplex PCR; TCRdb's table is partial and in-frame only. That table is the source of V, J and clone size, and D and trimming were worked out from the DNA. The sample yields tens of thousands of clones, about 87% seen once.

Sequenced: peripheral blood. This chain connects TRBV30 to TRBJ1-1; TRBD1 agrees at 12 bases. The sequence was obtained from an older woman with COVID-19, enrolled during active disease. The CDR3 is CAWSPGGQGADEAFF. CDR3 coding DNA: TGTGCCTGGAGCCCCGGGGGACAGGGGGCGGATGAAGCTTTCTTT.